A single sample is the source of the 32 T cell receptor beta chains below, sequenced in a study of cytomegalovirus exposure and HLA in healthy donors. PCR involved 60 Vbeta and 13 Jbeta primers. The method was immunoSEQ multiplex PCR; TCRdb's version includes in-frame clones alone and lacks a portion of them. This table has approximately 100,000 clones, approximately 79% appearing once. The source material was PBMCs. These receptors all stem from a male donor in good health and CMV-seronegative.

The chain recombines TRBV27 with TRBJ2-3; 8 bases are a match to TRBD2. J lost 0 bases, V lost 5 bases, and 4 bases had no gene match. The CDR3 is 15 residues long. CDR1 is MNHEY, CDR2 SMNVEV, per germline (reference sequence). The CDR3 reads CASSQASGSTDTQYF. Here the CDR3 DNA reads TGTGCCAGCAGTCAAGCTAGCGGGAGCACAGATACGCAGTATTTT.

This clone has only a few counts. The rearrangement uses TRBV7-2 and TRBJ2-7; D gene ambiguous. CDR1 SGHTA and CDR2 FQGNSA come from the germline V gene. The CDR3 length is 13 residues. Trimming took off 5 bases at V and 3 bases at J, with 11 bases between the two ends. CDR3 loop: CASSLSPGYEQYF. The CDR3 region has the DNA TGTGCCAGCAGCCTCTCTCCCGGCTACGAGCAGTACTTC.

This rearrangement joins TRBV5-5 to TRBJ2-3; 7 bases are shared with TRBD1. V was pared by 2 bases and J by 5 bases, with 5 bases of the junction left unmatched. Germline values: CDR1 SGHKS, CDR2 YYEKEE (reference sequence). The length of the CDR3 is 14 residues. In DNA, the CDR3 is TGTGCCAGCAGCTTCCCAGGGGGTAGAGATACGCAGTATTTT. Amino acid sequence: CASSFPGGRDTQYF.

The genes are TRBV5-1 and TRBJ1-2, with a possible D match to TRBD1 (6 bases). V was pared by 2 bases and J by 8 bases, with 13 bases between. CDR1 is SGHRS, CDR2 YFSETQ, per germline. The CDR3 is 13 residues long. The CDR3 sequence: CASSLSGVEGYTF. In DNA, the CDR3 is TGCGCCAGCAGCTTATCAGGGGTGGAAGGCTACACCTTC.

The CDR3 region has the DNA TGTGCCAGCTCACCATTTTCGAGAGGGACAGGGGCCTACGAGCAGTACTTC. It is translated as CASSPFSRGTGAYEQYF. The chain has TRBV18 and TRBJ2-7; TRBD1 aligns across 10 bases. This CDR3 has 17 residues. Germline trimming cut 2 bases from V and 2 bases from J; bases unmatched to any gene: 9. Germline V CDR1 and CDR2: KGHSH, LQKENI.

The V call is TRBV30, the J call TRBJ1-5; D is perhaps TRBD1 (6 bases). The CDR3 contains 17 residues. V was cut by 0 bases and J by 0 bases, with 15 bases left in between. The germline V gene has CDR1 GTSNPN and CDR2 SVGIG (reference sequence). The CDR3 loop is CAWSVRGWTDSNQPQHF. The CDR3 DNA sequence: TGTGCCTGGAGTGTACGCGGTTGGACAGATAGCAATCAGCCCCAGCATTTT.

V is TRBV4-3 and J is TRBJ1-2; 8 nucleotides match TRBD1. This CDR3 contains 15 residues. Germline CDR1 and CDR2: LGHNA and YSLEER. J was trimmed by 8 bases and V by 1 base; bases with no gene match: 9. Here the CDR3 DNA reads TGCGCCAGCAGCCAAGTACACGACAGGGGCTGGGGCTACACCTTC. Protein product: CASSQVHDRGWGYTF.

A remark on this clone: The sample carries other DNA sequences with the same CDR3. This chain connects TRBV4-1 to TRBJ2-1; D is uncertain. The CDR3 consists of 13 residues. CDR1 MGHRA and CDR2 YSYEKL come from the germline V gene. V was clipped by 1 base and J by 8 bases, with 9 bases between them. The CDR3 coding sequence is TGCGCCAGCAGCCAAGGCGGAGAGGATGAGCAGTTCTTC. Encoded protein: CASSQGGEDEQFF.

This chain joins TRBV30 and TRBJ1-2; TRBD1 aligns across 8 bases. Germline loops: CDR1 GTSNPN, CDR2 SVGIG (reference sequence). V shed 1 base and J 8 bases; nucleotides not matched to a gene: 3. The CDR3 runs 12 residues. The CDR3 DNA reads as TGTGCCTGGAGTGCGACAGGGGAAGGCTACACCTTC. Its translation is CAWSATGEGYTF. The full variable domain, with the rest looked up from reference TRBV30 and TRBJ1-2, is SQTIHQWPATLVQPVGSPLSLECTVEGTSNPNLYWYRQAAGRGLQLLFYSVGIGQISSEVPQNLSASRPQDRQFILSSKKLLLSDSGFYLCAWSATGEGYTFGSGTRLTVV.

V gene TRBV19 combines with J gene TRBJ2-1, with 9 bases matching TRBD1. Germline trimming cut 3 bases from V and 6 bases from J; bases unmatched to any gene: 9. Germline V gene lookup returns CDR1 LNHDA and CDR2 SQIVND (reference sequence). The CDR3 is made up of 16 amino acids. In DNA form, the CDR3 reads TGTGCCAGTAGTATTCACCCCGGGACAGGGTCCAATGAGCAGTTCTTC. Amino acids: CASSIHPGTGSNEQFF.

There are a few counts of this clone. This rearrangement joins TRBV5-1 to TRBJ2-1, with 12 bases that match TRBD2. V shed 4 bases and J 0 bases; nucleotides not matched to a gene: 5. The CDR3 totals 17 residues. CDR1 and CDR2 from the germline V gene are SGHRS and YFSETQ. CDR3 residues: CASSHRTSGTSYNEQFF. Written as DNA, the CDR3 is TGCGCCAGCAGCCATAGGACTAGCGGGACCTCCTACAATGAGCAGTTCTTC.

CDR3 nucleotides: TGCGCCAGCAGCCAAGAAACTAGCGGTAAAGAGACCCAGTACTTC. This gives the protein CASSQETSGKETQYF. The rearrangement links TRBV4-3 to TRBJ2-5; 8 positions agree with TRBD2. The CDR3 has 15 amino acids. The germline V gene has CDR1 LGHNA and CDR2 YSLEER. With 0 bases clipped from V and 3 bases from J, the junction kept 3 bases outside the gene matches.

The chain carries TRBV27 and TRBJ2-7; a weak D match, TRBD2 (5 bases). CDR3 length equals 12 residues. The germline V gene encodes CDR1 MNHEY and CDR2 SMNVEV (reference sequence). V lost 2 bases and J 5 bases, leaving 7 bases between the germline ends. Written as DNA, the CDR3 is TGTGCCAGCAGTTTAACGGGGAACGAGCAGTACTTC. It specifies CASSLTGNEQYF.

This clone has only a few counts. The chain couples TRBV7-2 to TRBJ2-3; D is uncertain. CDR3 length: 12 amino acids. Germline assignment: CDR1 SGHTA and CDR2 FQGNSA. The germline V and J ends were trimmed by 4 bases and 4 bases, with 6 bases remaining between them. Written as DNA, the CDR3 is TGTGCCAGCAGCTCCAGGCCAGATACGCAGTATTTT. Translating gives CASSSRPDTQYF. The variable domain in full, completed from reference TRBV7-2 and TRBJ2-3, reads GAGVSQSPSNKVTEKGKDVELRCDPISGHTALYWYRQSLGQGLEFLIYFQGNSAPDKSGLPSDRFSAERTGGSVSTLTIQRTQQEDSAVYLCASSSRPDTQYFGPGTRLTVL.

The chain recombines TRBV6-1 with TRBJ2-5; D is unclear. In germline, CDR1 is MNHNS, CDR2 SASEGT. V lost 7 bases to trimming and J lost 11 bases, with 11 bases between them. The CDR3 totals 10 residues. The CDR3 coding sequence is TGTGCCAGCACAGGCTACAAGCAGTACTTC. Translation gives CASTGYKQYF.

The chain carries TRBV29-1 and TRBJ2-5; 9 bases line up with TRBD1. V lost 3 bases and J lost 6; bases outside the gene matches: 11. Per the germline V gene, CDR1 is SQVTM and CDR2 is ANQGSEA. The CDR3 is 15 residues long. In nucleotides, the CDR3 is TGCAGCGTTGAGGGACAGGGTTTAGGAGAAAAGACCCAGTACTTC. Translated: CSVEGQGLGEKTQYF. The whole variable domain, filled in from reference TRBV29-1 and TRBJ2-5, reads SAVISQKPSRDICQRGTSLTIQCQVDSQVTMMFWYRQQPGQSLTLIATANQGSEATYESGFVIDKFPISRPNLTFSTLTVSNMSPEDSSIYLCSVEGQGLGEKTQYFGPGTRLLVL.

The V and J genes are TRBV19 and TRBJ2-7, with D perhaps matching TRBD2 (6 bases). Germline-derived CDR1 and CDR2 are LNHDA and SQIVND (reference sequence). The CDR3 spans 14 residues. The ends were cut back, 1 base at V and 3 bases at J, with 10 bases in the middle. For the CDR3, the DNA is TGTGCCAGTAGTATAGTTGCGGGGATCTACGAGCAGTACTTC. Its protein is CASSIVAGIYEQYF. Using reference TRBV19 and TRBJ2-7 for the parts outside the CDR3, the full variable domain is DGGITQSPKYLFRKEGQNVTLSCEQNLNHDAMYWYRQDPGQGLRLIYYSQIVNDFQKGDIAEGYSVSREKKESFPLTVTSAQKNPTAFYLCASSIVAGIYEQYFGPGTRLTVT.

The chain uses TRBV19 and TRBJ1-2, with a weak D call TRBD1 (6 bases). This CDR3 spans 13 amino acids. Germline V CDR1 and CDR2: LNHDA, SQIVND (reference sequence). The V end lost 3 bases, the J end lost 4 bases, and 9 bases lay between the germline ends. The CDR3 sequence: CASSMGHLYGYTF. CDR3 bases: TGTGCCAGTAGTATGGGACACCTCTATGGCTACACCTTC.

This clone was seen just once. The CDR3 DNA is TGTGCCAGCAGCTTTCCTACGGGAGCTTCCTACAATGAGCAGTTCTTC. It encodes CASSFPTGASYNEQFF. This chain links TRBV7-9 with TRBJ2-1, with a tentative D call TRBD2 (6 bases). V was shortened by 3 bases and J by 1 base, with 13 bases between the two germline ends. The CDR3 length is 16 residues. CDR1 is SEHNR and CDR2 is FQNEAQ in the germline V gene (reference sequence).

The rearrangement uses TRBV28 and TRBJ2-7, with D possibly matching TRBD1 (6 bases). CDR3 size: 15 residues. The ends were cut back, 1 base at V and 4 bases at J, with 14 bases in the middle. Germline V lookup: CDR1 MDHEN, CDR2 SYDVKM. The CDR3 bases are TGTGCCAGCAGTTTATCCCCAGGGGTGGGTTACGAGCAGTACTTC. This gives the protein CASSLSPGVGYEQYF.

The genes are TRBV18 and TRBJ1-1; 7 bases line up with TRBD1. Germline V gene data show CDR1 as KGHSH and CDR2 as LQKENI. This CDR3 region has 15 residues. The V segment lost 2 bases and the J segment 4 bases; nucleotides outside the gene matches: 7. CDR3 residues: CASSPWDSLATEAFF. CDR3 bases: TGTGCCAGCTCACCATGGGACAGTCTTGCCACTGAAGCTTTCTTT. Full variable domain (rest looked up from reference TRBV18 and TRBJ1-1): NAGVMQNPRHLVRRRGQEARLRCSPMKGHSHVYWYRQLPEEGLKFMVYLQKENIIDESGMPKERFSAEFPKEGPSILRIQQVVRGDSAAYFCASSPWDSLATEAFFGQGTRLTVV.

V is TRBV6-5 and J is TRBJ1-1; D possibly corresponds to TRBD1 (5 bases). Deletions cut 6 bases from V and 4 bases from J, with 18 bases between. Per the germline V gene, CDR1 is MNHEY and CDR2 is SVGAGI. The CDR3 runs to 15 residues. The CDR3 DNA reads as TGTGCCAGCAGGAGAGACAGCCCCGGTGGCACTGAAGCTTTCTTT. Amino acids: CASRRDSPGGTEAFF.

The CDR3 DNA reads as TGTGCCAGCAGCTTGGTAACAGGCGGGGGCGGCGAGCAGTACTTC. Amino acid sequence: CASSLVTGGGGEQYF. The chain carries TRBV5-4 and TRBJ2-7; D might be TRBD2 (7 bases). This CDR3 has 15 amino acids. V dropped 0 bases and J dropped 6 bases, with 16 bases sitting between them. Germline CDR1 reads SGHNT; CDR2 reads YYREEE (reference sequence). The whole variable domain, remainder taken from reference TRBV5-4 and TRBJ2-7, is ETGVTQSPTHLIKTRGQQVTLRCSSQSGHNTVSWYQQALGQGPQFIFQYYREEENGRGNFPPRFSGLQFPNYSSELNVNALELDDSALYLCASSLVTGGGGEQYFGPGTRLTVT.

About this clone: The same CDR3 arises from other DNA sequences in this sample as well. V is TRBV29-1 and J is TRBJ2-1, with 10 bases that match TRBD2. The V and J ends lost 6 bases and 6 bases, in that order; junction bases with no gene match: 8. This CDR3 contains 14 residues. Germline CDR1 reads SQVTM; CDR2 reads ANQGSEA. The CDR3 nucleotides are TGCAGCGTCTTCTCTGGGACTAGCGCCAATGAGCAGTTCTTC. This encodes CSVFSGTSANEQFF.

V gene TRBV30 combines with J gene TRBJ2-7; 7 bases fit TRBD2. The J segment lost 2 bases and the V segment lost 3 bases, leaving 1 base of the junction unmatched. Germline V gene sequence: CDR1 GTSNPN, CDR2 SVGIG (reference sequence). The CDR3 runs 12 residues. As DNA, the CDR3 is TGTGCCTGGAGAGGACTAGCCTACGAGCAGTACTTC. This gives the protein CAWRGLAYEQYF.

V gene TRBV5-1 combines with J gene TRBJ2-1; 9 positions match TRBD2. Germline V gene lookup returns CDR1 SGHRS and CDR2 YFSETQ. This CDR3 contains 17 residues. V shed 0 bases and J 7 bases; nucleotides not matched to a gene: 11. As DNA, the CDR3 is TGCGCCAGCAGCTTGGACGGTTGGGTAGCGGGAGAGAATGAGCAGTTCTTC. This translates into CASSLDGWVAGENEQFF.

This clone occurred once. V and J are TRBV7-6 and TRBJ2-7; D perhaps matches TRBD1 (5 bases). The CDR3 covers 13 residues. In germline, CDR1 is SGHVS, CDR2 FNYEAQ. V was cut by 0 bases and J by 4 bases, with 7 bases left in between. CDR3 in amino acids: CASSLAQGYEQYF. CDR3 sequence (DNA): TGTGCCAGCAGCTTAGCGCAGGGTTACGAGCAGTACTTC. Full variable domain (outside the CDR3, taken from reference TRBV7-6 and TRBJ2-7): GAGVSQSPRYKVTKRGQDVALRCDPISGHVSLYWYRQALGQGPEFLTYFNYEAQQDKSGLPNDRFSAERPEGSISTLTIQRTEQRDSAMYRCASSLAQGYEQYFGPGTRLTVT.

The gene calls are TRBV4-3 and TRBJ2-1; 7 bases fit TRBD1. Germline loops: CDR1 LGHNA, CDR2 YSLEER. J was trimmed by 0 bases and V by 1 base; bases with no gene match: 9. The CDR3 contains 18 residues. The CDR3 DNA is TGCGCCAGCAGCCAAGCCGGACAGGCCCTTAGCTCCTACAATGAGCAGTTCTTC. Residues: CASSQAGQALSSYNEQFF.

In nucleotides, the CDR3 is TGTGCCAGCACGACTAGCGGGAACGAGCAGTACTTC. Amino acid sequence: CASTTSGNEQYF. V and J are TRBV27 and TRBJ2-7; 11 positions match TRBD2. The length of the CDR3 is 12 residues. Germline V gene lookup returns CDR1 MNHEY and CDR2 SMNVEV (reference sequence). V was clipped by 7 bases and J by 5 bases; unmatched bases: 1.

This chain connects TRBV7-8 to TRBJ2-1; 11 bases align to TRBD2. The V and J ends lost 4 bases and 9 bases, in that order; junction bases with no gene match: 11. CDR3 length: 16 amino acids. From germline, CDR1 is SGHVS and CDR2 FQNEAQ. In DNA form, the CDR3 reads TGTGCCAGCAGCTCCTTAGCGGGAGGGCCTACGGTTGAGCAGTTCTTC. Protein: CASSSLAGGPTVEQFF.

This sequence joins TRBV4-3 and TRBJ2-7, with D possibly TRBD2 on 6 matching bases. This CDR3 has 16 residues. V was clipped by 0 bases and J by 5 bases, with 17 bases between them. Per the germline V gene, CDR1 is LGHNA and CDR2 is YSLEER. The CDR3 DNA sequence: TGCGCCAGCAGCCAAGATCTAGGGTCTAGCGCGGACGAGCAGTACTTC. It translates to CASSQDLGSSADEQYF.

A few counts support this clone. The junction departs from germline at one end; a sequencing error may be responsible. This chain joins TRBV19 and TRBJ2-7; TRBD1 is a possible D gene (6 bases). The V gene's germline CDR1 is LNHDA and CDR2 SQIVND (reference sequence). The CDR3 is made up of 13 amino acids. In DNA, the CDR3 is TGTGCCAGTAGTGGTACCCTCCGGGACAACTTCTTCTTC. It encodes CASSGTLRDNFFF.